This T cell receptor beta chain was captured in a study of blood T cells in healthy people across ages. Study-wide findings and caveats: The unsorted PBMCs prevented any conclusive comparison of naive versus antigen-experienced cells. Because donor CMV status was unknown, expanded clonotype changes were possibly confounded.

CDR3 size: 19 residues. J gave up 2 bases and V 5 bases, and 17 bases lay outside the gene matches. The germline gives CDR1 MNHEY, CDR2 SMNVEV (reference sequence). Combining a sample-barcoded 5' primer with a J-beta primer mix, a second PCR ran for roughly 6 to 12 cycles. Every molecule of cDNA carried a tag from a template-switch adaptor with 12 random nucleotides. A single record per CDR3 protein comes from TCRdb applying MiXCR to the 5' RACE reads. This sample has 780,000 or so distinct CDR3 sequences, with just over 55% found just once. As for this clonotype: Its antigen is as yet unknown.

Sequenced input: blood. V usage is TRBV27 and J usage is TRBJ2-1, with TRBD2 identical over 8 bases. This receptor was taken from a man aged 35-49 years in good health. The CDR3 bases are TGTGCCAGCAGTACCACTAGCGGCGATCGGAAAGGGGCCTACAATGAGCAGTTCTTC. Amino acids: CASSTTSGDRKGAYNEQFF.